This T cell receptor beta chain comes out of a study of OX40 agonist ivuxolimab in advanced cancers. Study-level information: Partial responses were achieved by three patients: one hepatocellular carcinoma, two cutaneous melanoma.

Generated by immunoSEQ multiplex PCR, the TCRdb table keeps only in-frame clones and is missing some. The profile shows 45,000 or so clones, about nine tenths of them singletons. Germline V gene sequence: CDR1 SGHRS, CDR2 YFSETQ. This CDR3 is built from 18 residues. V was pared by 2 bases and J by 5 bases, with 14 bases of the junction left unmatched. As regards this clone: Its antigen is unknown.

Study-wide findings and caveats: Mean expanded clone counts were higher in CD8+ than CD4+ T cells.

The chain is built from TRBV5-1 and TRBJ2-3; 10 bases are shared with TRBD1. The sample consisted of CD4+ or CD8+ T cells sorted from blood, taken in a trial of the OX40 agonist ivuxolimab. This clonotype was sampled from an adult with an advanced solid tumor such as melanoma, head and neck, liver or kidney cancer. CDR3 DNA sequence: TGCGCCAGCAGCTTTGGATATTCGACAGGGGGCATAGGAGATACGCAGTATTTT. Its translation: CASSFGYSTGGIGDTQYF.